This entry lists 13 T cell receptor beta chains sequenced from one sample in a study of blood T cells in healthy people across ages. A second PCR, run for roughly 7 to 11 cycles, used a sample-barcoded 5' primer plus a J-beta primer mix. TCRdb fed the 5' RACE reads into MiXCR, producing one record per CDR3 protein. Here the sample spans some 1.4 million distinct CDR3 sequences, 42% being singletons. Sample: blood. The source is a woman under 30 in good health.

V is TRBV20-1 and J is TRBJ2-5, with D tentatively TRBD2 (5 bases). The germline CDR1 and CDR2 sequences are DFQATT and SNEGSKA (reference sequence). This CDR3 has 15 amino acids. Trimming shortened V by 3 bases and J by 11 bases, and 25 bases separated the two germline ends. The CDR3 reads CSASVQADSRNEQYF. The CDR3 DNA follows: TGCAGTGCTAGTGTGCAAGCGGATAGTCGCAATGAGCAGTACTTC.

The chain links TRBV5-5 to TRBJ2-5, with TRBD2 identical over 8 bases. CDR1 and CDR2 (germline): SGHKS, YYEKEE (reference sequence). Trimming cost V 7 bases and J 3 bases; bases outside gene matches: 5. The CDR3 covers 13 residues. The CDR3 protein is CASCLGGEETQYF. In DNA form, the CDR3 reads TGTGCCAGCTGCCTCGGGGGGGAAGAGACCCAGTACTTC.

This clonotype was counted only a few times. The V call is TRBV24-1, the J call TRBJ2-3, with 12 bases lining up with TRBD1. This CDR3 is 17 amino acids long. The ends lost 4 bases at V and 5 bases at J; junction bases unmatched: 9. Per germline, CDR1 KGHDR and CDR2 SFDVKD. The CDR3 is CATSDPRDRGQVDTQYF. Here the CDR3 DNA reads TGTGCCACCAGTGACCCACGGGACAGGGGGCAAGTAGATACGCAGTATTTT.

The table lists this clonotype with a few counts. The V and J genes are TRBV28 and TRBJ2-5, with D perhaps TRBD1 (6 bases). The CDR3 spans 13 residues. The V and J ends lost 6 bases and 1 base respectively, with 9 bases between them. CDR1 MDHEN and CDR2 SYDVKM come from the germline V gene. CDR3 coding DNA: TGTGCCAGCAGCGACAGGCTCCAAGAGACCCAGTACTTC. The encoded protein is CASSDRLQETQYF.

For the CDR3, the DNA is TGTGCCAGCAACGGAGATAGGGGTTGGATTGGGACTGAAGCTTTCTTT. Its protein product is CASNGDRGWIGTEAFF. The chain uses TRBV28 and TRBJ1-1; TRBD1 is a possible D gene (5 bases). V shed 7 bases and J shed 5 bases, with 23 bases lying between them. Germline assignment: CDR1 MDHEN and CDR2 SYDVKM. This CDR3 is built from 16 residues.

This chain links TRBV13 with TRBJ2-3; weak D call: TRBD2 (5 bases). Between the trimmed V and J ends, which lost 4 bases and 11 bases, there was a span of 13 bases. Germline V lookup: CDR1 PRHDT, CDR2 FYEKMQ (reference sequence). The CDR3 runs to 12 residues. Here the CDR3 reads CASSSAGEEQYF. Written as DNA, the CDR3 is TGTGCCAGCAGCTCGGCCGGGGAAGAGCAGTATTTT. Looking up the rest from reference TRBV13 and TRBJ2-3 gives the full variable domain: AAGVIQSPRHLIKEKRETATLKCYPIPRHDTVYWYQQGPGQDPQFLISFYEKMQSDKGSIPDRFSAQQFSDYHSELNMSSLELGDSALYFCASSSAGEEQYFGPGTRLTVL.

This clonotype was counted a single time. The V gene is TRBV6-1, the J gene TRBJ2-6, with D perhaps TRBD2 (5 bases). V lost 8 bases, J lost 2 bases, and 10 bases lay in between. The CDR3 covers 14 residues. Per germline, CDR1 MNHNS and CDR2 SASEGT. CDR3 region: CASAEGTGANVLTF. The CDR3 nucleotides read TGTGCCAGCGCCGAGGGAACTGGGGCCAACGTCCTGACTTTC.

The CDR3 DNA reads TGTGCCAGCAGCCAAGGACAGGGGGTAGCCTGCGAGCAGTACTTC. Translated: CASSQGQGVACEQYF. The chain carries TRBV3-1 and TRBJ2-7; 9 nucleotides match TRBD1. The CDR3 covers 15 residues. Germline lookup yields CDR1 LGHDT and CDR2 YNNKEL (reference sequence). V shed 1 base and J 6 bases; nucleotides not matched to a gene: 7.

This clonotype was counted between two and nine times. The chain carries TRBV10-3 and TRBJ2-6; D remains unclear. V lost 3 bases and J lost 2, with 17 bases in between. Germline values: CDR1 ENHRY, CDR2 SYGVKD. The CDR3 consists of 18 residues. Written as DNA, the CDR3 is TGTGCCATCAGTGATTATCTAGACAAGGGCCCTGGGGCCAACGTCCTGACTTTC. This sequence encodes CAISDYLDKGPGANVLTF.

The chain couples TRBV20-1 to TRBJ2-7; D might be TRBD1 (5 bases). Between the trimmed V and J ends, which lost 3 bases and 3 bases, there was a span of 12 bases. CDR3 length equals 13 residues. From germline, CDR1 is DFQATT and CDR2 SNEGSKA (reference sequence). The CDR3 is CSASDGHLYEQYF. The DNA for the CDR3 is TGCAGTGCTAGTGACGGACACCTCTACGAGCAGTACTTC.

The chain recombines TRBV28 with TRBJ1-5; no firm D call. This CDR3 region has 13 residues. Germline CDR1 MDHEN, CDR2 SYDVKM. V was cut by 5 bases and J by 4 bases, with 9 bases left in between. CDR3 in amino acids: CASSVVENQPQHF. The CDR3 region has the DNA TGTGCCAGCAGTGTAGTGGAGAATCAGCCCCAGCATTTT.

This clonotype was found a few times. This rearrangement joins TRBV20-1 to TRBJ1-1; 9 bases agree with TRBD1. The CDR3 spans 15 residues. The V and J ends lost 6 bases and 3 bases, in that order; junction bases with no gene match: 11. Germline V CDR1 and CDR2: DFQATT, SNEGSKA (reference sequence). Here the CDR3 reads CSAVQRDREDTEAFF. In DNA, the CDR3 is TGCAGTGCCGTCCAACGGGACAGGGAGGACACTGAAGCTTTCTTT.

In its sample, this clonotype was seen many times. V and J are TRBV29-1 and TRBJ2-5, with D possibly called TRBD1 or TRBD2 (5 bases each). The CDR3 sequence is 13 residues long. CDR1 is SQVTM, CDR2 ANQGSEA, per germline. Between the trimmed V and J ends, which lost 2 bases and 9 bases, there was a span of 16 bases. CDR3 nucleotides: TGCAGCGTTGAACTACAGGATTCGGGGTCCCAGTACTTC. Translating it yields CSVELQDSGSQYF.